This T cell receptor (beta chain) was sequenced during a study of T cell repertoires in cytomegalovirus infection. Turning to the study itself: Recently identified HLA-C-restricted and well-studied HLA-B-restricted CMV epitopes were used. Shared public TCR beta signatures pointed to both CMV infection and a matching HLA type.

TCRdb analysed the reads with MiXCR anew, one entry per CDR3 protein. The sample contains fewer than 650,000 distinct CDR3 sequences, roughly 42% of which appear only once. Concerning this clonotype itself: Its antigen remains unidentified.

Study-wide results and caveats: Adding up the frequency of public TCR beta families identified people who carried CMV plus the relevant HLA. Dominating the ex vivo response were TCR beta clonotypes that were CMV-specific and HLA-C-restricted.

The sample in question was cultured PBMCs, obtained from culture after CMV antigen stimulation. The receptor's source is a human donor in good health (CMV status not recorded). Some clones in this sample may be carry-over from other donors' samples.

CDR3 in amino acids: CASSEISGGGTGELFF. In DNA form, the CDR3 reads TGTGCCAGCAGTGAGATTAGCGGGGGCGGCACCGGGGAGCTGTTTTTT. The chain combines TRBV6-1 with TRBJ2-2, with TRBD2 matching 9 bases. The CDR3 loop spans 16 amino acids. Trimming at V came to 3 bases and at J to 4 bases, leaving 6 bases not matched to a gene. CDR1 and CDR2 from the germline V gene are MNHNS and SASEGT.